This TCR beta chain was documented in a study of T cells after yellow fever vaccination. In the study overall: Preparation of fractions with low cell numbers was performed using SMART-Seq v4 Ultra Low Input.

TCRdb processed the 5' RACE reads anew with MiXCR; each CDR3 protein has one entry. This sample has about 340,000 distinct CDR3 sequences, with approximately 4.2% found just once. Comment on this clonotype: The antigen remains undetermined.

Points from the study as a whole: The booster saw the reappearance of most primary-vaccination clones (more than 95% CD4, roughly 87% CD8). Shared CD4/CD8 clonotypes were a small share, likely from convergent recombination. Bulk-population clonotypes that are abundant could appear as contaminants in FACS-sorted repertoires.

The length of the CDR3 is 14 residues. Trimming removed 5 bases from V and 2 bases from J, with 12 bases in between. Germline lookup yields CDR1 SGHTA and CDR2 FQGNSA. The sequencing used PBMCs, collected 5 days after the yellow fever booster vaccination. The chain recombines TRBV7-2 with TRBJ1-2; maybe TRBD1 (5 bases). This TCR was sampled from a man aged 18 to 35 who received the YFV17D yellow fever vaccine. The CDR3 loop is CASSPGRTNYGYTF. CDR3 DNA sequence: TGTGCCAGCAGCCCGGGACGGACCAACTATGGCTACACCTTC.